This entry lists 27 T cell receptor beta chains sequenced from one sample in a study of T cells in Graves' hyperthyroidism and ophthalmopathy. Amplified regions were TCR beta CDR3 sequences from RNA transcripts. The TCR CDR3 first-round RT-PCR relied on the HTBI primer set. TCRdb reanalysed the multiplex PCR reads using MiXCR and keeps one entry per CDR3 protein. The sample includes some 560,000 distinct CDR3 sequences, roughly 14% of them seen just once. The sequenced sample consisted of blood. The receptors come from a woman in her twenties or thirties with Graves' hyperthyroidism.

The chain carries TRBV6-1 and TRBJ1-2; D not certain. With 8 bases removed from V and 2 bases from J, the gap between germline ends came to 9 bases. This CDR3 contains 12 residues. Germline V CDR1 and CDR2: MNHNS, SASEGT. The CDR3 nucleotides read TGTGCCAGCGGCGGCAGGAACTATGGCTACACCTTC. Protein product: CASGGRNYGYTF.

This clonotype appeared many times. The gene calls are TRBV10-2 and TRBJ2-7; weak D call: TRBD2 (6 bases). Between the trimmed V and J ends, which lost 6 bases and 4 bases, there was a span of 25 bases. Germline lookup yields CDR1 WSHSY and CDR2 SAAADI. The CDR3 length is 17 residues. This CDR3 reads CASSFLGGSGVYYEQYF. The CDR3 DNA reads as TGCGCCAGCAGCTTCTTGGGGGGTAGCGGAGTCTATTACGAGCAGTACTTC.

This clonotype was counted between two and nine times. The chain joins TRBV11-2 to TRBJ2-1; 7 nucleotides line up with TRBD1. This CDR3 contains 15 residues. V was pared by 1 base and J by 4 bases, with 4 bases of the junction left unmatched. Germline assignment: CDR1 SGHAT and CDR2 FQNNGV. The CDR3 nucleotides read TGTGCCAGCAGCTTAGCCCAGGGGGAATACAATGAGCAGTTCTTC. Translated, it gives CASSLAQGEYNEQFF. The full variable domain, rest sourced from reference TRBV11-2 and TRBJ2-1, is EAGVAQSPRYKIIEKRQSVAFWCNPISGHATLYWYQQILGQGPKLLIQFQNNGVVDDSQLPKDRFSAERLKGVDSTLKIQPAKLEDSAVYLCASSLAQGEYNEQFFGPGTRLTVL.

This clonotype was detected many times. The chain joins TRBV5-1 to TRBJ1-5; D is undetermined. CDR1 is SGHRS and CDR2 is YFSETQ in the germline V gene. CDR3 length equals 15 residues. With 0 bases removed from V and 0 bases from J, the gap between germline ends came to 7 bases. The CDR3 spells CASSLDGDSNQPQHF. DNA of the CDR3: TGCGCCAGCAGCTTGGATGGGGATAGCAATCAGCCCCAGCATTTT.

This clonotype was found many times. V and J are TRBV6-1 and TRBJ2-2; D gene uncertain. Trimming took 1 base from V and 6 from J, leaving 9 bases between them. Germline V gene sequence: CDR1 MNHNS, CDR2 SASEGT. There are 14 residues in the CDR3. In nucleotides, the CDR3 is TGTGCCAGCAGTGAAGGGGGTAGACCCGGGGAGCTGTTTTTT. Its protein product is CASSEGGRPGELFF.

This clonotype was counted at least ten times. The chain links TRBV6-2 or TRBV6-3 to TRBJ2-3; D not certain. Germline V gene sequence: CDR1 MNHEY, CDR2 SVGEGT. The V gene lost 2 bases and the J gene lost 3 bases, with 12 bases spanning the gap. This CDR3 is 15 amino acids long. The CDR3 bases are TGTGCCAGCAGTTACCCGGCCCAGTCTACAGATACGCAGTATTTT. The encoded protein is CASSYPAQSTDTQYF.

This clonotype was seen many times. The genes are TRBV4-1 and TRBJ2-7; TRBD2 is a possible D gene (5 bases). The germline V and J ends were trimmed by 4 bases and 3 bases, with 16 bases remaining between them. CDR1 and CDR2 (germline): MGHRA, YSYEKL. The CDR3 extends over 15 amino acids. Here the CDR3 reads CASSPSSGSFYEQYF. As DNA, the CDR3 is TGCGCCAGCAGCCCTTCCTCGGGGAGCTTCTACGAGCAGTACTTC.

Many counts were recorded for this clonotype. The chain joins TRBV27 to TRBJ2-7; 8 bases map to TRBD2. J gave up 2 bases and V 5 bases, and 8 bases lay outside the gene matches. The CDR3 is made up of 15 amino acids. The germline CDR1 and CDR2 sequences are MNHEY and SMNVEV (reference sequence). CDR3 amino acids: CASSLGLGLAYEQYF. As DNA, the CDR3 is TGTGCCAGCAGTCTGGGACTAGGCCTGGCCTACGAGCAGTACTTC.

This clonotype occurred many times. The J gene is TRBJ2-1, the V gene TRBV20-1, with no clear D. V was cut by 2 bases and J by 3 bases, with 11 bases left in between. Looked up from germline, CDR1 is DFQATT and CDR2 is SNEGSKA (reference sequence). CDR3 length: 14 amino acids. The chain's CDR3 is CSARRIEIYNEQFF. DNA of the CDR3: TGCAGTGCTAGACGGATAGAGATCTACAATGAGCAGTTCTTC.

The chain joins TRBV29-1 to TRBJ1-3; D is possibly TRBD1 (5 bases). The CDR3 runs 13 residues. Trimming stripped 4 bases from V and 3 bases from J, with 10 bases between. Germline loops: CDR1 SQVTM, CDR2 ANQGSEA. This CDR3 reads CSVGVTVGNTIYF. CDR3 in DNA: TGCAGCGTTGGAGTGACAGTTGGAAACACCATATATTTT.

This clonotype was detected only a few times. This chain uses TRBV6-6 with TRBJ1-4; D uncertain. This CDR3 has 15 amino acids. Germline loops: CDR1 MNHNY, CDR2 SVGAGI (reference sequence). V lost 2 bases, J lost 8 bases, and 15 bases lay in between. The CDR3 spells CASSYANMGKEKLFF. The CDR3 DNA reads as TGTGCCAGCAGTTACGCCAATATGGGCAAGGAAAAACTGTTTTTT.

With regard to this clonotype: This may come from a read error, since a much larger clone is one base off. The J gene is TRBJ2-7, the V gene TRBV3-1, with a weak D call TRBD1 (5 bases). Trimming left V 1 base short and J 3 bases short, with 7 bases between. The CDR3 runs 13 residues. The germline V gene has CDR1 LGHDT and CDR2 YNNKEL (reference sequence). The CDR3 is CASSQGRDYEQYF. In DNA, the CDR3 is TGTGCCAGCAGCCAAGGCAGGGACTACGAGCAGTACTTC.

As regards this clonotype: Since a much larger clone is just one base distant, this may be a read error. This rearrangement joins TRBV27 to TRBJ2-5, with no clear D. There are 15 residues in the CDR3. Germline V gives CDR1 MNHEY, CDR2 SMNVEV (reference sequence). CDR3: CASSLTPGRKETQHF. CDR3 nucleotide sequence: TGTGCCAGCAGTTTAACCCCAGGACGGAAAGAGACCCAGCACTTC.

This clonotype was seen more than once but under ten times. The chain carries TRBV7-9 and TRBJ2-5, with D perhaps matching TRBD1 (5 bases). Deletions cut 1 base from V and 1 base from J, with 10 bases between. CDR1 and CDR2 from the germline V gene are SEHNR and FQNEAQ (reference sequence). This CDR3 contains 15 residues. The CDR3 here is CASSLGTQIQETQYF. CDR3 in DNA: TGTGCCAGCAGCTTAGGGACACAAATCCAAGAGACCCAGTACTTC.

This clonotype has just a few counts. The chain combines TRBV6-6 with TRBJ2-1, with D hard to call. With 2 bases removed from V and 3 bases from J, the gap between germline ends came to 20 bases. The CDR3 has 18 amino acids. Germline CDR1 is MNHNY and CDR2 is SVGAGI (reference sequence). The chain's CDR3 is CASSYTESRRNIYNEQFF. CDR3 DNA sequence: TGTGCCAGCAGTTACACCGAAAGTCGGCGGAACATCTACAATGAGCAGTTCTTC.

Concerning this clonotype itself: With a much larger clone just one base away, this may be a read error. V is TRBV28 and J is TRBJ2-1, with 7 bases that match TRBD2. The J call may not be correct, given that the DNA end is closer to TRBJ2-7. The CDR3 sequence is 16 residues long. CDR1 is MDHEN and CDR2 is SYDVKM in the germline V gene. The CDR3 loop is CASSRDMGGPYNEQYF. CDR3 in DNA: TGTGCCAGCAGCCGTGATATGGGAGGGCCGTACAATGAGCAGTACTTC.

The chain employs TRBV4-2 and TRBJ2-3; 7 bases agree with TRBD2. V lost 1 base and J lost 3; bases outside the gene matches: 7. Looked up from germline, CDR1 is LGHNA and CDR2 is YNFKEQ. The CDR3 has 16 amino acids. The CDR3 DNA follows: TGTGCCAGCAGCCAAGCCGCGGGAGCTAAGACAGATACGCAGTATTTT. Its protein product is CASSQAAGAKTDTQYF.

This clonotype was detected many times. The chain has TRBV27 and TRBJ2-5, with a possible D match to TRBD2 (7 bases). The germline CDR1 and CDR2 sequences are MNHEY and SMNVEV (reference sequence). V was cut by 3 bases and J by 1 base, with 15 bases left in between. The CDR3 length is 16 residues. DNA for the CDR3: TGTGCCAGCAGTTTGGGGGGGCGGAATGGCCAAGAGACCCAGTACTTC. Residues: CASSLGGRNGQETQYF.

Written as DNA, the CDR3 is TGTGCCAGCAGCGCACAGGGGTACACTGAAGCTTTCTTT. Protein: CASSAQGYTEAFF. V and J are TRBV7-6 and TRBJ1-1, with TRBD1 matching over 7 bases. V lost 5 bases to trimming and J lost 3 bases; unmatched junction nucleotides: 3. Germline CDR1 SGHVS, CDR2 FNYEAQ. The CDR3 contains 13 residues.

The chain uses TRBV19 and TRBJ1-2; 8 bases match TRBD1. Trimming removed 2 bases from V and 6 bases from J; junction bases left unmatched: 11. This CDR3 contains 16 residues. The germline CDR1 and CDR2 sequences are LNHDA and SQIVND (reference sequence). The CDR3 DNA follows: TGTGCCAGTAGTATATCCCGGAGTCGACAGGGGAATGGCTACACCTTC. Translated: CASSISRSRQGNGYTF.

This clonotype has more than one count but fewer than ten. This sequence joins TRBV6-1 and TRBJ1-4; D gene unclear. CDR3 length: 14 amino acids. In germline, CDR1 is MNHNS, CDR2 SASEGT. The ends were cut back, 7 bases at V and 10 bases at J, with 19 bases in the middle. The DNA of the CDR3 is TGTGCCAGCACAGAACACGCATTGTCTGTAAAACTGTTTTTT. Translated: CASTEHALSVKLFF.

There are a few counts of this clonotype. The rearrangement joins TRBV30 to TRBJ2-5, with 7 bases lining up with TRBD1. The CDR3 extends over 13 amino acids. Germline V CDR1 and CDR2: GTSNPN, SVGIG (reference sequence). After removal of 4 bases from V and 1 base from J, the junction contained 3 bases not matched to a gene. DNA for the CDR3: TGTGCCTGGAACCAGGGGGTCCAAGAGACCCAGTACTTC. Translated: CAWNQGVQETQYF.

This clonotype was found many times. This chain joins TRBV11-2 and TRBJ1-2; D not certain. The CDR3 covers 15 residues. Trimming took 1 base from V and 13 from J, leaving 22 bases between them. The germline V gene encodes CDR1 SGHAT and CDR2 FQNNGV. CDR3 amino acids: CASSLGSFGPERSTF. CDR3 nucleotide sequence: TGTGCCAGCAGCTTAGGTTCCTTCGGGCCTGAAAGGTCCACCTTC.

Here the CDR3 reads CASSQDRQDSSYEQYF. The CDR3 DNA is TGCGCCAGCAGCCAAGATCGACAGGATAGCTCCTACGAGCAGTACTTC. The chain couples TRBV4-3 to TRBJ2-7; D is possibly TRBD1 (6 bases). Germline values: CDR1 LGHNA, CDR2 YSLEER. The CDR3 spans 16 residues. V gave up 0 bases and J gave up 0 bases, with 12 bases separating them.

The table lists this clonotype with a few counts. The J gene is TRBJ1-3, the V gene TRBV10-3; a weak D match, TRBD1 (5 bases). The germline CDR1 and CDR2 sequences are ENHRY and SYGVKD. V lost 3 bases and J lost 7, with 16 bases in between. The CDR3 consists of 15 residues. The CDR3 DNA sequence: TGTGCCATCAGTGATTCAGGAGATCGGGGGAACACCATATATTTT. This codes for CAISDSGDRGNTIYF.

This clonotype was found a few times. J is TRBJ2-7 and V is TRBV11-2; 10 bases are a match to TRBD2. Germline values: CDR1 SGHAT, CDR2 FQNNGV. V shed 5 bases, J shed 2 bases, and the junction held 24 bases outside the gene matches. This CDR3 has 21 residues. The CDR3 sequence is CASSRNSGPGRSGRAPYEQYF. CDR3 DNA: TGTGCCAGCAGCCGTAACTCGGGACCCGGAAGAAGCGGGAGGGCCCCCTACGAGCAGTACTTC.

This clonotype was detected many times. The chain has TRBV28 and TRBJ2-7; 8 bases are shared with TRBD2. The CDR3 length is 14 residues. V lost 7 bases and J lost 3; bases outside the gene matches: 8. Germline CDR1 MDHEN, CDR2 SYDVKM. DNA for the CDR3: TGTGCCAGCACCCCACGGACTAGCATCTACGAGCAGTACTTC. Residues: CASTPRTSIYEQYF.